This T cell receptor (beta chain) originates from a study of cytomegalovirus exposure and HLA in healthy donors. CDR1 and CDR2 (germline): MGHDK, SYGVNS. The CDR3 runs 13 residues. V lost 0 bases, J lost 3 bases, and 6 bases lay in between. Clones were read by immunoSEQ multiplex PCR, and TCRdb kept only the in-frame ones, dropping some. The repertoire includes about 200,000 clones, approximately 80% of them detected once, and 13% sits in the top ten. The clonotype originates from a woman aged 30 to 39 in good health and CMV-seropositive. Source material: PBMCs. The chain recombines TRBV25-1 with TRBJ2-7; tentative D call: TRBD2 (6 bases). DNA for the CDR3: TGTGCCAGCAGTGAATACGGGAGCTACGAGCAGTACTTC. As protein: CASSEYGSYEQYF.